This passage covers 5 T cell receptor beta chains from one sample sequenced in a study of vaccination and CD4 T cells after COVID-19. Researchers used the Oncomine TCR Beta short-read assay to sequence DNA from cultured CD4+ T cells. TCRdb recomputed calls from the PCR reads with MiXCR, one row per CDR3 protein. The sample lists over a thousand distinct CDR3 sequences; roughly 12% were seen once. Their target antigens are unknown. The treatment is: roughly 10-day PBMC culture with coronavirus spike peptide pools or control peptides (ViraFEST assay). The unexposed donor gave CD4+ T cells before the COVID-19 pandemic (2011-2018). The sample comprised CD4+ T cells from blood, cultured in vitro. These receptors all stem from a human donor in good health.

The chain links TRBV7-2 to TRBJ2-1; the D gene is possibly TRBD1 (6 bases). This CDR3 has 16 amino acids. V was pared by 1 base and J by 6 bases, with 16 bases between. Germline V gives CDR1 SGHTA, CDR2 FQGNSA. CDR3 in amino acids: CASSLVGTRGFNEQFF. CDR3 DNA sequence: TGTGCCAGCAGCTTAGTGGGGACAAGGGGCTTCAATGAGCAGTTCTTC.

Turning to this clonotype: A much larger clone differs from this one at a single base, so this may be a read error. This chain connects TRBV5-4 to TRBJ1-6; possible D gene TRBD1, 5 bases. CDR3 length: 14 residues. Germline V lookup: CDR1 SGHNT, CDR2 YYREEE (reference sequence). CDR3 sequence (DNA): TGTGCCAGCAGCCCGAGGCAGGGAGAGTCACCCCCCCACTTT. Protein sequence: CASSPRQGESPPHF.

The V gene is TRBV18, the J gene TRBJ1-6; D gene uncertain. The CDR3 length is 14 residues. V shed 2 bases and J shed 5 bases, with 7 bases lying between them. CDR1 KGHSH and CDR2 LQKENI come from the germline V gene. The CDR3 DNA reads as TGTGCCAGCTCACCAACGGCAGATAATTCACCCCTCCACTTT. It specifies CASSPTADNSPLHF.

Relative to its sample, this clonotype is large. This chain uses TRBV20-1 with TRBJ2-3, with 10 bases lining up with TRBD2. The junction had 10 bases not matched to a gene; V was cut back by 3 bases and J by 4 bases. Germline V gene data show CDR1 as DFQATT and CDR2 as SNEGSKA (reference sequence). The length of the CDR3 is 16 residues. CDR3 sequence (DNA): TGCAGTGCTAGCGGACTAGCGGAGGTTGGATCAGATACGCAGTATTTT. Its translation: CSASGLAEVGSDTQYF.

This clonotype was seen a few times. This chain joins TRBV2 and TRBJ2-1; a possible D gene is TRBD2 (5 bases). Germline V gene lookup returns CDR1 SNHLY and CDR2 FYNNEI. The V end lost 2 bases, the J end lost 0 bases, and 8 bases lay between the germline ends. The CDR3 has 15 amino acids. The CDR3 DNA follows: TGTGCCAGCAGTGAACAGCGGAGCTCCTACAATGAGCAGTTCTTC. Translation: CASSEQRSSYNEQFF.